This passage covers 2 T cell receptor beta chains from one sample sequenced in a study of beta chain features in type 1 diabetes. Expressed TCRB transcripts were sequenced because the isolated RNA had all been reverse transcribed beforehand. Profiling relied on immunoSEQ multiplex PCR, and the TCRdb table lists in-frame clones only, not all of them. This sample has some 150,000 clones, with less than 10% found just once. Specimen: central memory CD4+ T cells from blood. These receptors came from a woman between 40 and 50 years old in good health.

This clone was counted between two and nine times. This chain uses TRBV5-1 with TRBJ1-1, with 7 nucleotides matching TRBD1. The CDR3 has 13 residues. The trim removed 3 bases at V and 4 bases at J, leaving 3 bases unmatched. Germline V gene lookup returns CDR1 SGHRS and CDR2 YFSETQ. The CDR3 here is CASSSTGATEAFF. In DNA, the CDR3 is TGCGCCAGCAGCTCAACAGGGGCCACTGAAGCTTTCTTT.

The V call is TRBV11-2, the J call TRBJ2-5; TRBD2 might be the D (6 bases). The CDR3 consists of 15 residues. V was cut by 8 bases and J by 5 bases, with 21 bases left in between. Germline V lookup: CDR1 SGHAT, CDR2 FQNNGV. The CDR3 reads CASVIGTREWETQYF. The CDR3, as DNA: TGTGCCAGCGTAATTGGGACGCGGGAATGGGAGACCCAGTACTTC.